This T cell receptor (beta chain) was recovered during a study of T cells in localized non-small cell lung cancer. General study points: Uninvolved adjacent lung showed the highest T cell clonality, exceeding tumor.

Looked up from germline, CDR1 is MNHGY and CDR2 is SAAAGT. The CDR3 consists of 13 residues. Trimming took off 3 bases at V and 4 bases at J, with 9 bases between the two ends. For this clone: Antigen specificity is unknown.

This table comes from immunoSEQ multiplex PCR, and its TCRdb copy is limited to in-frame clones, with some not included. The data contain 1,400 or so clones, over 25% of them singletons. This sample comprised normal lung tissue next to the tumor, obtained before any cancer treatment. The chain joins TRBV6-8 to TRBJ1-1; D is perhaps TRBD1 (5 bases). The receptor comes from a man between 40 and 70 years old with stage III squamous cell lung carcinoma. This CDR3 reads CASSYARATEAFF. The CDR3 coding sequence is TGTGCCAGCAGTTATGCCAGGGCCACTGAAGCTTTCTTT.